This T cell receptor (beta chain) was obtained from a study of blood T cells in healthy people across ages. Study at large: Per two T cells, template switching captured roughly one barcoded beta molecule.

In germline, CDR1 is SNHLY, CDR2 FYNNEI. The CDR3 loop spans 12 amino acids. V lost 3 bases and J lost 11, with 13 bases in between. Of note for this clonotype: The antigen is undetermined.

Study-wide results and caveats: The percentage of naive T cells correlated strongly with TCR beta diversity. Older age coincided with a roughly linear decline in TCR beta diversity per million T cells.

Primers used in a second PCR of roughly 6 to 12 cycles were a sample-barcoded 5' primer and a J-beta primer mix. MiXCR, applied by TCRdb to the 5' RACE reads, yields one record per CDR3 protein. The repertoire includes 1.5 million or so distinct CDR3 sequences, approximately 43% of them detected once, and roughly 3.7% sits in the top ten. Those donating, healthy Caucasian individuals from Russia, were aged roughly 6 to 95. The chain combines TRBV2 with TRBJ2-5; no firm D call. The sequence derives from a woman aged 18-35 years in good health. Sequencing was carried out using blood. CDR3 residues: CASSDHSPEQYF. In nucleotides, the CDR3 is TGTGCCAGCAGTGACCACTCCCCGGAGCAGTACTTC.